This T cell receptor beta chain stems from a study of metastatic and nonmetastatic thyroid tumors. As originally analysed: For papillary thyroid cancer, a distant-metastasis classifier was constructed from CDR3 differences observed across clinicopathological groups. TCRdb re-clonotyped the PCR reads via MiXCR. TCRdb, not the authors, supplied the V and J calls. The sample lists about 13,000 clones; about 30% were seen once. The CDR3 runs to 14 residues. Germline V gives CDR1 SNHLY, CDR2 FYNNEI. Note on this clone: An end of the junction does not agree with germline; a read error may underlie this.

Every patient was untreated before thyroid surgery. V is TRBV2 and J is TRBJ1-2; TRBD1 might be the D (5 bases). This sequence originates from a male donor with papillary thyroid cancer or a benign thyroid nodule (not recorded which). Some clones in this sample may be carry-over from other donors' samples. Input material: tumor tissue. The CDR3 protein is CASSEGLQGYGYAF. In DNA form, the CDR3 reads TGTGCCAGCAGTGAGGGGCTCCAGGGCTATGGCTACGCCTTC.